This TCR beta chain was recorded in a study of T cells in Graves' hyperthyroidism and ophthalmopathy. Per the germline V gene, CDR1 is MDHEN and CDR2 is SYDVKM. CDR3 length: 14 residues. V lost 3 bases and J lost 6; bases outside the gene matches: 5. Disease lasting under 3 months, a NOSPECS grade of at least 4, and a Clinical Activity Score of at least 3 were features of the ophthalmopathy patients. This clonotype appeared many times. From RNA transcripts, TCR beta CDR3 regions were amplified. First-round RT-PCR of the TCR CDR3 relied on the HTBI primer set. MiXCR was run by TCRdb on the multiplex PCR reads, yielding one entry per CDR3 protein. There are fewer than 750,000 distinct CDR3 sequences in the sample; roughly 14% occur only once, and approximately 4.3% lies in the top ten.

The genes are TRBV28 and TRBJ1-1; 9 bases are shared with TRBD1. Source material: blood. The sequence came from a woman in her thirties or forties with Graves' ophthalmopathy. In DNA, the CDR3 is TGTGCCAGCAGTTTGGGGACAGGGTATCCTGAAGCTTTCTTT. Encoded protein: CASSLGTGYPEAFF.